Listed here are 18 T cell receptor beta chains from one sample, sequenced in a study of human thymus T cells. Some clones are missing from TCRdb's copy, which holds only in-frame ones; the method was immunoSEQ multiplex PCR. The data contain more than 45,000 clones, 94% of them singletons. The material sequenced was blood. The source of these receptors is a boy younger than two with a congenital heart defect but otherwise immunologically healthy.

The rearrangement links TRBV28 to TRBJ2-7, with 13 bases that match TRBD2. Unmatched junction bases numbered 5, after V lost 5 bases and J lost 4 bases. This CDR3 contains 15 residues. Germline V gene data show CDR1 as MDHEN and CDR2 as SYDVKM. In DNA form, the CDR3 reads TGTGCCAGCAGTGGACTAGCGGGAGAAGCTTACGAGCAGTACTTC. Its translation is CASSGLAGEAYEQYF.

The J gene is TRBJ2-7, the V gene TRBV5-5; D not certain. Deletions cut 2 bases from V and 0 bases from J, with 0 bases between. Looked up from germline, CDR1 is SGHKS and CDR2 is YYEKEE (reference sequence). This CDR3 has 11 residues. DNA for the CDR3: TGTGCCAGCAGCTTCTCCTACGAGCAGTACTTC. Its protein is CASSFSYEQYF.

The CDR3 protein is CASSYIAGGYNEQFF. The DNA for the CDR3 is TGTGCCAGCAGTTACATAGCGGGAGGCTACAATGAGCAGTTCTTC. This rearrangement joins TRBV6-5 to TRBJ2-1; TRBD2 matches at 10 bases. Germline V gene sequence: CDR1 MNHEY, CDR2 SVGAGI. Losses at the gene ends were 2 bases for V and 3 bases for J; bases not matched to a gene: 1. This CDR3 contains 15 residues.

The V gene is TRBV10-3, the J gene TRBJ1-4; D call uncertain. Per the germline V gene, CDR1 is ENHRY and CDR2 is SYGVKD. The ends were cut back, 5 bases at V and 5 bases at J, with 12 bases in the middle. CDR3 length: 14 amino acids. The CDR3 here is CAISPGRENEKLFF. Here the CDR3 DNA reads TGTGCCATCAGTCCGGGGAGAGAGAATGAAAAACTGTTTTTT.

J is TRBJ1-1 and V is TRBV12-5, with D possibly TRBD1 on 5 matching bases. This CDR3 has 14 amino acids. Trimming left V 7 bases short and J 5 bases short, with 17 bases between. The germline CDR1 and CDR2 sequences are LGHNT and FRNRAP. The CDR3 nucleotides are TGTGCTAGTGCCTCGGGGGGAAAGGGGACTGAAGCTTTCTTT. It specifies CASASGGKGTEAFF.

The chain is built from TRBV19 and TRBJ2-1, with D possibly being TRBD2 (5 bases). Germline V lookup: CDR1 LNHDA, CDR2 SQIVND (reference sequence). Trimming removed 1 base at V and 4 bases at J, with 11 bases between. The CDR3 loop spans 15 amino acids. The CDR3 reads CASSIAPDWYNEQFF. CDR3 bases: TGTGCCAGTAGTATAGCCCCGGACTGGTACAATGAGCAGTTCTTC.

This clone has only a few counts. J is TRBJ1-2 and V is TRBV11-2, with D tentatively TRBD1 (6 bases). Germline CDR1 reads SGHAT; CDR2 reads FQNNGV. The germline V and J ends were trimmed by 5 bases and 6 bases, with 13 bases remaining between them. The CDR3 loop spans 13 amino acids. The CDR3 region is CASSTRTGNGYTF. In DNA, the CDR3 is TGTGCCAGCAGCACCAGAACAGGGAATGGCTACACCTTC.

The CDR3 nucleotides are TGTGCCAGCGGGGAAGTCTACGAGCAGTACTTC. Residues: CASGEVYEQYF. The chain uses TRBV7-9 and TRBJ2-7; D call uncertain. Trimming pared 8 bases from V and 3 bases from J, leaving 8 bases between. There are 11 residues in the CDR3. Germline CDR1 and CDR2: SEHNR and FQNEAQ (reference sequence).

The gene calls are TRBV27 and TRBJ1-2; D is uncertain. Trimming removed 2 bases at V and 1 base at J, with 11 bases between. CDR3 size: 15 residues. CDR1 and CDR2 from the germline V gene are MNHEY and SMNVEV (reference sequence). For the CDR3, the DNA is TGTGCCAGCAGTTTAAGGGCCAGCGGTAACTATGGCTACACCTTC. This codes for CASSLRASGNYGYTF.

This clone was detected a few times. The chain employs TRBV2 and TRBJ1-1, with TRBD1 as a possible D gene (5 bases). This CDR3 spans 19 amino acids. Trimming left V 5 bases short and J 0 bases short, with 25 bases between. CDR1 is SNHLY and CDR2 is FYNNEI in the germline V gene. The CDR3 loop is CASSSGTEPPFTVNTEAFF. The DNA of the CDR3 is TGTGCCAGCAGTTCTGGGACGGAGCCCCCATTTACGGTGAACACTGAAGCTTTCTTT.

The J gene is TRBJ2-1, the V gene TRBV7-6, with unresolved D. The CDR3 spans 12 residues. CDR1 is SGHVS and CDR2 is FNYEAQ in the germline V gene. Trimming cost V 5 bases and J 7 bases, with 9 bases left between them. CDR3 nucleotide sequence: TGTGCCAGCAGCCCCGGATGGAATGAGCAGTTCTTC. It translates to CASSPGWNEQFF.

The chain combines TRBV2 with TRBJ1-6; D not certain. Per germline, CDR1 SNHLY and CDR2 FYNNEI. V lost 7 bases and J 7 bases, leaving 14 bases between the germline ends. This CDR3 has 14 residues. The CDR3, as DNA: TGTGCCAGCACAAATAGAGACGGAAATTCACCCCTCCACTTT. Its translation: CASTNRDGNSPLHF.

This rearrangement joins TRBV28 to TRBJ2-1; the match to TRBD1 covers 9 bases. Per germline, CDR1 MDHEN and CDR2 SYDVKM. V lost 5 bases, J lost 3 bases, and 8 bases stayed unmatched. The CDR3 runs 16 residues. The CDR3 nucleotides are TGTGCCAGCAGTCCGGCAGGGACAGGGAACTACAATGAGCAGTTCTTC. Protein sequence: CASSPAGTGNYNEQFF.

The rearrangement links TRBV19 to TRBJ2-5, with TRBD1 identical over 9 bases. The CDR3 has 17 residues. Germline V CDR1 and CDR2: LNHDA, SQIVND (reference sequence). After removal of 1 base from V and 6 bases from J, the junction contained 12 bases not matched to a gene. In DNA form, the CDR3 reads TGTGCCAGTAGTATAGGGGTTCACAGGGGGCGCGGGCAGACCCAGTACTTC. It is translated as CASSIGVHRGRGQTQYF.

The V and J genes are TRBV7-2 and TRBJ2-7; 7 bases are a match to TRBD1. The CDR3 is 14 amino acids. The germline gives CDR1 SGHTA, CDR2 FQGNSA. V shed 4 bases and J 0 bases; nucleotides not matched to a gene: 3. The CDR3 region is CASSSWDSSYEQYF. DNA for the CDR3: TGTGCCAGCAGCTCCTGGGACAGCTCCTACGAGCAGTACTTC.

This chain joins TRBV4-2 and TRBJ1-4, with D unresolved. V lost 4 bases, J lost 2 bases, and 14 bases lay in between. The CDR3 contains 16 residues. Germline CDR1 reads LGHNA; CDR2 reads YNFKEQ. DNA for the CDR3: TGTGCCAGCAGCCCTGATTCGAAGGTTACTAATGAAAAACTGTTTTTT. Translation gives CASSPDSKVTNEKLFF.

This sequence joins TRBV5-1 and TRBJ2-7, with a tentative D call TRBD2 (6 bases). Germline V lookup: CDR1 SGHRS, CDR2 YFSETQ. Trimming took off 0 bases at V and 7 bases at J, with 11 bases between the two ends. The CDR3 sequence is 13 residues long. The CDR3 is CASSLGDLREQYF. The CDR3 DNA reads TGCGCCAGCAGCTTGGGGGACTTGAGAGAGCAGTACTTC.

The V call is TRBV13, the J call TRBJ2-7; the D is unclear. From germline, CDR1 is PRHDT and CDR2 FYEKMQ (reference sequence). This CDR3 has 15 amino acids. The V and J ends lost 3 bases and 2 bases respectively, with 14 bases between them. The CDR3 DNA is TGTGCCAGCAGCTTCCGGTTTGCGCGAGCCTACGAGCAGTACTTC. This gives the protein CASSFRFARAYEQYF.